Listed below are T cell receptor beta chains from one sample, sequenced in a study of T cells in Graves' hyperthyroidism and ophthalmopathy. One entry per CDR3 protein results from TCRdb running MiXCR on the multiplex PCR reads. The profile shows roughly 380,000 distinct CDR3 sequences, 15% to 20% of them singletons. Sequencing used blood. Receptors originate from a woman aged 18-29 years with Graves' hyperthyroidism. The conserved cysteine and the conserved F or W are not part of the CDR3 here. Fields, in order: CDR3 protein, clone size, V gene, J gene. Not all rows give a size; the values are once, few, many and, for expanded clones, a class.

ASATLAESSYEQY,many,TRBV13,TRBJ2-7
ASSPRTPYSNQPQH,many,TRBV28,TRBJ1-5
SATQGGYGYT,many,TRBV20-1,TRBJ1-2
ASSQELGAPQETQY,many,TRBV14,TRBJ2-5
ASSGSGAAPKAF,many,TRBV2,TRBJ1-1
ASSPGTPHQPQH,many,TRBV27,TRBJ1-5
ASSQDGRTSEQY,.,TRBV12-3/TRBV12-4,TRBJ2-7
ASSAGQPPWYGYT,.,TRBV19,TRBJ1-2
ASTPGGVLGNTIY,many,TRBV12-3/TRBV12-4,TRBJ1-3
ASDPLFARGFGETQY,many,TRBV6-5,TRBJ2-5
ASSSSRRGQVAF,.,TRBV7-2,TRBJ1-1
ASRTNRGETQY,many,TRBV6-1,TRBJ2-5
ASSLGTRGAAETQY,many,TRBV5-4,TRBJ2-5